This TCR beta chain was observed in a study of blood T cell repertoires in COVID-19. Study in general: Italy, Spain and the United States were the sources of the convalescent and acute COVID-19 samples.

Per the study methods: Estimated nucleated cell counts came from reference gene primer amplification. Sequenced by immunoSEQ multiplex PCR; TCRdb stores in-frame clones only, minus some. The DNA gave D and trimming, while V, J and clone size come from that table. The sample records approximately 260,000 clones, 85% to 90% being singletons. Germline loops: CDR1 SGHTA, CDR2 FQGNSA. Between the trimmed V and J ends, which lost 8 bases and 7 bases, there was a span of 14 bases. The CDR3 totals 13 residues. The J gene is TRBJ1-4, the V gene TRBV7-2; D unclear. The sample comprised peripheral blood. The TCR originated in a woman between 55 and 75 years old with COVID-19, enrolled during active disease. The CDR3 protein is CASQVLLSEKLFF. The DNA of the CDR3 is TGTGCCAGCCAGGTCCTCTTGTCTGAAAAACTGTTTTTT.